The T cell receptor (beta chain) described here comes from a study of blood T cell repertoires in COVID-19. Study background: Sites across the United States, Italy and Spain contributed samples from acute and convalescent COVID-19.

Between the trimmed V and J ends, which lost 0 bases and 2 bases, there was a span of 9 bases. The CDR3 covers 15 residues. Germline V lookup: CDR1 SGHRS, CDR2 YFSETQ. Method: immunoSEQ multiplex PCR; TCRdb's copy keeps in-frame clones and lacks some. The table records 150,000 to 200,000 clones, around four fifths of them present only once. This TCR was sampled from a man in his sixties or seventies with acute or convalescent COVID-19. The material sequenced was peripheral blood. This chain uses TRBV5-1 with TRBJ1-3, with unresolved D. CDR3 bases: TGCGCCAGCAGCTTGGACAGTTCGACTGGAAACACCATATATTTT. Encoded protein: CASSLDSSTGNTIYF.